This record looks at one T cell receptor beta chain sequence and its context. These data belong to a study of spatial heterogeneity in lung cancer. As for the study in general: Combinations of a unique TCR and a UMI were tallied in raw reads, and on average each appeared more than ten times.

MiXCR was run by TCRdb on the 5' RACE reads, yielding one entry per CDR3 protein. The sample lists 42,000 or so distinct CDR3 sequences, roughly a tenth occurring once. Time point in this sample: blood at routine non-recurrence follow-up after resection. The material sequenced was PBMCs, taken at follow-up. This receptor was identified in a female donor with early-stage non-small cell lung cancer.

The CDR3 loop is CSASDSVSYEQYF. In DNA form, the CDR3 reads TGCAGTGCTTCCGACTCGGTCTCCTACGAGCAGTACTTC. The V and J genes are TRBV20-1 and TRBJ2-7, with D uncertain. The CDR3 totals 13 residues. Germline CDR1 reads DFQATT; CDR2 reads SNEGSKA (reference sequence). V gave up 5 bases and J gave up 0 bases, with 11 bases separating them.